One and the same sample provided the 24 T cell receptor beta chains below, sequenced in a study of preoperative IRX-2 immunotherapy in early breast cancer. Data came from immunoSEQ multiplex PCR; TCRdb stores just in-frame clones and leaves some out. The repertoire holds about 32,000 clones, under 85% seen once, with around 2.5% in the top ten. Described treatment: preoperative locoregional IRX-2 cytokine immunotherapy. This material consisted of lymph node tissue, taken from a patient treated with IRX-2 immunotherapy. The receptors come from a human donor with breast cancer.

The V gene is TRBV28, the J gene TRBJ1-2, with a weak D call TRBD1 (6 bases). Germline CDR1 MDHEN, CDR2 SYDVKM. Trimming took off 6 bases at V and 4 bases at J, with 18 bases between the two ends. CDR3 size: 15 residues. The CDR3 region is CASSPQLGGAYGYTF. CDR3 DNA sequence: TGTGCCAGCAGCCCCCAGCTAGGGGGGGCCTATGGCTACACCTTC.

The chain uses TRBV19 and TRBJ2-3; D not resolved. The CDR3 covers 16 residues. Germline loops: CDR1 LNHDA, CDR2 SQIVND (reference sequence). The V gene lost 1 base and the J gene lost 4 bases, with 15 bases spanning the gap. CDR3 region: CASSIGTSATADTQYF. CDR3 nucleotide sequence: TGTGCCAGTAGTATAGGCACGAGCGCCACGGCAGATACGCAGTATTTT.

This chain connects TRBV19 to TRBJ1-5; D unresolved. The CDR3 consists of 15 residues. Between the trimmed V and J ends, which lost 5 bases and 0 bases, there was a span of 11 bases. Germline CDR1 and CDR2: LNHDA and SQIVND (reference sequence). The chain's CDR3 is CASSADTYSNQPQHF. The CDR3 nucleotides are TGTGCCAGTAGTGCCGACACGTATAGCAATCAGCCCCAGCATTTT.

CDR3 in DNA: TGTGCCAGTAGTACCCCGGGACAGGGAGGAGATACGCAGTATTTT. Translated, it gives CASSTPGQGGDTQYF. V and J are TRBV19 and TRBJ2-3, with 9 bases identical to TRBD1. Germline CDR1 and CDR2: LNHDA and SQIVND (reference sequence). V lost 4 bases, J lost 5 bases, and 7 bases stayed unmatched. The CDR3 is 15 residues long.

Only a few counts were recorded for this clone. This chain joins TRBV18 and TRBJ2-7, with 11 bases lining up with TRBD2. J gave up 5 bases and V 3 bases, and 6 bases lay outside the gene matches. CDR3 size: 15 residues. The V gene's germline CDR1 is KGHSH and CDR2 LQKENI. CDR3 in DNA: TGTGCCAGCTCACCTCCCACTAGCGGGAGACACGAGCAGTACTTC. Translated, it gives CASSPPTSGRHEQYF.

CDR3 in amino acids: CAIGTGTSGNTIYF. DNA for the CDR3: TGTGCCATCGGTACAGGTACCTCTGGAAACACCATATATTTT. The rearrangement joins TRBV6-8 to TRBJ1-3; TRBD1 might be the D (5 bases). The V gene lost 10 bases and the J gene lost 0 bases, with 13 bases spanning the gap. The CDR3 extends over 14 amino acids. From germline, CDR1 is MNHGY and CDR2 SAAAGT.

CDR3: CASSSNTHTEAFF. CDR3 DNA sequence: TGTGCCAGCAGCTCCAACACACACACTGAAGCTTTCTTT. V is TRBV7-4 and J is TRBJ1-1; D gene unclear. V gave up 4 bases and J gave up 3 bases, with 9 bases separating them. CDR1 is SGHVT and CDR2 is SQSDAQ in the germline V gene. CDR3 length: 13 residues.

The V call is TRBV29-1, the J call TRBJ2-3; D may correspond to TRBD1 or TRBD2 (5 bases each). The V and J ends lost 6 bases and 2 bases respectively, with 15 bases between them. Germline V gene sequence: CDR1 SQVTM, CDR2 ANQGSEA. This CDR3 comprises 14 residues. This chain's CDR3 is CSVLPGRPTDTQYF. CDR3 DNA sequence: TGCAGCGTGCTTCCGGGACGGCCCACAGATACGCAGTATTTT.

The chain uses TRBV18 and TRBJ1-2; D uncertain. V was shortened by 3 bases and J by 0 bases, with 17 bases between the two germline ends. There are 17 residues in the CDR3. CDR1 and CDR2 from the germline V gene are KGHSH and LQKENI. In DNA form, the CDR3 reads TGTGCCAGCTCACCCCCTTCTGGAGGAAGGCCTAACTATGGCTACACCTTC. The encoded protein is CASSPPSGGRPNYGYTF.

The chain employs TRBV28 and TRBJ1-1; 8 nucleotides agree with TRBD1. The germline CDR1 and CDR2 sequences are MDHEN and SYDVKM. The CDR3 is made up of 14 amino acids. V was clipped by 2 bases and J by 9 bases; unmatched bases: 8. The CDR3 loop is CASSLAGTGPKAFF. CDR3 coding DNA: TGTGCCAGCAGTTTAGCGGGGACAGGACCAAAAGCTTTCTTT.

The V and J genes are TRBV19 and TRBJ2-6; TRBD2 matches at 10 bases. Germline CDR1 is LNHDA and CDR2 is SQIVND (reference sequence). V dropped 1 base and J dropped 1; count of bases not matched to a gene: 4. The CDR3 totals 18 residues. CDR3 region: CASSIGSSGSSGANVLTF. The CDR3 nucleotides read TGTGCCAGTAGTATAGGGTCTAGCGGGAGTTCTGGGGCCAACGTCCTGACTTTC.

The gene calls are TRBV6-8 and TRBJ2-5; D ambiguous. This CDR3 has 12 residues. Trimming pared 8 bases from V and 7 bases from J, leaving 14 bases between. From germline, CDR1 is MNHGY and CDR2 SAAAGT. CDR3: CASSIDGMTQYF. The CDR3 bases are TGTGCCAGCTCAATCGATGGAATGACCCAGTACTTC.

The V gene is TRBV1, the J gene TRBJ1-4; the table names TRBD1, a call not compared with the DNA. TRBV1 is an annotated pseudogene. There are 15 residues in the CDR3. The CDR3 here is CASSQGTGVGEKLFF. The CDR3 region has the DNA TGCGCCAGCAGCCAAGGGACAGGGGTGGGTGAAAAACTGTTTTTT.

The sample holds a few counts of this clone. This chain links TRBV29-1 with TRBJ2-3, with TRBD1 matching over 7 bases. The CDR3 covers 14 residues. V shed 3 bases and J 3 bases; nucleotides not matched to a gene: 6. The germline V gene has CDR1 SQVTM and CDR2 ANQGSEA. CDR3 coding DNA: TGCAGCGTTGAGACAGGGATTAGGACAGATACGCAGTATTTT. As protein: CSVETGIRTDTQYF.

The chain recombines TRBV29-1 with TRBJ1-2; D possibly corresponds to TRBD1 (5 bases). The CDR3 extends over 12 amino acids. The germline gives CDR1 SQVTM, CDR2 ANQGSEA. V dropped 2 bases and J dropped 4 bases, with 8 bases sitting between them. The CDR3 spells CSVERGGYGYTF. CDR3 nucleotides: TGCAGCGTTGAAAGGGGTGGCTATGGCTACACCTTC. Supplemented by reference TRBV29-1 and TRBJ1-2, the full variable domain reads SAVISQKPSRDICQRGTSLTIQCQVDSQVTMMFWYRQQPGQSLTLIATANQGSEATYESGFVIDKFPISRPNLTFSTLTVSNMSPEDSSIYLCSVERGGYGYTFGSGTRLTVV.

Here the CDR3 DNA reads TGTGCCACCAGCAGAGACAAAAGTACAGGGGGCAGGAACTATGGCTACACCTTC. Protein: CATSRDKSTGGRNYGYTF. The chain recombines TRBV15 with TRBJ1-2; 9 bases map to TRBD1. Per germline, CDR1 LNHNV and CDR2 YYDKDF (reference sequence). The CDR3 runs 18 residues. The trim removed 0 bases at V and 2 bases at J, leaving 10 bases unmatched.

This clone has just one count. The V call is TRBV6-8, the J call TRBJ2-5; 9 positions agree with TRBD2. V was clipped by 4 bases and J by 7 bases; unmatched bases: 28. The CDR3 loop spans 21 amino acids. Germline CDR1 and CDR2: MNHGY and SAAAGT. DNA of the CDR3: TGTGCCAGCAGTTTCCCCCCCCATTGGGCGGGAGGGAGGATACGGGCGGGGACCCAGTACTTC. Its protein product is CASSFPPHWAGGRIRAGTQYF.

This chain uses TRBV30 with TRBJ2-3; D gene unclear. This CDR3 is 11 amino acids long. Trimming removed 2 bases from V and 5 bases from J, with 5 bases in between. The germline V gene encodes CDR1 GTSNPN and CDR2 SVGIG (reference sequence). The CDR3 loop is CAWSLRDTQYF. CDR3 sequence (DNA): TGTGCCTGGAGTCTGAGAGATACGCAGTATTTT.

CDR3: CASSVATRGPDTQYF. The CDR3 DNA reads TGTGCCAGCAGCGTAGCTACTAGGGGGCCAGATACGCAGTATTTT. J is TRBJ2-3 and V is TRBV2; 7 nucleotides match TRBD1. CDR1 and CDR2 from the germline V gene are SNHLY and FYNNEI. The CDR3 is 15 residues long. J was trimmed by 4 bases and V by 6 bases; bases with no gene match: 10. The entire variable domain, with the rest obtained from reference TRBV2 and TRBJ2-3, is as follows: EPEVTQTPSHQVTQMGQEVILRCVPISNHLYFYWYRQILGQKVEFLVSFYNNEISEKSEIFDDQFSVERPDGSNFTLKIRSTKLEDSAMYFCASSVATRGPDTQYFGPGTRLTVL.

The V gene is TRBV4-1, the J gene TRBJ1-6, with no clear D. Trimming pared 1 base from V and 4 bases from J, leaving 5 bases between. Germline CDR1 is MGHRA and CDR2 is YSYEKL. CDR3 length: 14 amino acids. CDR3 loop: CASSQAGYNSPLHF. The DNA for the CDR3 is TGCGCCAGCAGCCAAGCGGGGTATAATTCACCCCTCCACTTT.

CDR3: CASRLSGAAGNEQFF. In DNA, the CDR3 is TGTGCCAGCAGACTATCTGGGGCCGCAGGCAATGAGCAGTTCTTC. This chain links TRBV28 with TRBJ2-1, with D perhaps matching TRBD1 (5 bases). The CDR3 runs to 15 residues. Trimming took off 6 bases at V and 6 bases at J, with 18 bases between the two ends. Germline V gene sequence: CDR1 MDHEN, CDR2 SYDVKM.

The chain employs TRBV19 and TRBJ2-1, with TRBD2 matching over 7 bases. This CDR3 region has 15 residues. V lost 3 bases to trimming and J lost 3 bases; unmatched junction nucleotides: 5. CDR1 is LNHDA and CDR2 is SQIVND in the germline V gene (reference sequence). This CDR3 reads CASSITAGRYNEQFF. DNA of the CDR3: TGTGCCAGTAGTATCACAGCGGGACGCTACAATGAGCAGTTCTTC.

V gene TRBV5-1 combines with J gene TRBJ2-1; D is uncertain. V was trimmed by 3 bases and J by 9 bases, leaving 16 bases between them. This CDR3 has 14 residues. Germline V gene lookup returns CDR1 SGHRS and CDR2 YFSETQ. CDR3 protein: CASSSPNLGSEQFF. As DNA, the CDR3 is TGCGCCAGCAGCTCCCCAAATCTAGGCAGTGAGCAGTTCTTC.

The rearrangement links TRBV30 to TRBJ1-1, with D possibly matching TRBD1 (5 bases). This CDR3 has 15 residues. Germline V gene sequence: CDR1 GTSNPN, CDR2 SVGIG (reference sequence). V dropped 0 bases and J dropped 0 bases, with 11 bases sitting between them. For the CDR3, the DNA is TGTGCCTGGAGTGTCTATAAGGGGTTGAACACTGAAGCTTTCTTT. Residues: CAWSVYKGLNTEAFF.